The table lists the clone carrying this T cell receptor beta chain with many counts. These data belong to a study of blood T cell repertoires in COVID-19. Turning to the study itself: Italy, Spain and the United States were the sources of the convalescent and acute COVID-19 samples. T cells, B-cell-depleted T cells, or PBMCs provided the cDNA or gDNA that served as material.

Seattle enrolled patients during active infection and tracked them longitudinally. Original methodology: From reference gene primer amplification, estimates of nucleated cell counts were derived. The protocol was immunoSEQ multiplex PCR, while the TCRdb copy is restricted to in-frame clones and leaves out a portion. Clonal size and the V and J genes are those of that table, whereas D and trimming came from the DNA. Of some 190,000 clones in the sample, roughly 84% were seen once. The sequenced material came from peripheral blood. This clonotype was obtained from an older man with COVID-19, enrolled during active disease.

The CDR3 DNA is TGTGCCGGCGGGACAGTTAGCAATCAGCCCCAGCATTTT. This sequence encodes CAGGTVSNQPQHF. V is TRBV2 and J is TRBJ1-5; 7 bases fit TRBD1. After removal of 11 bases from V and 0 bases from J, the junction contained 4 bases not matched to a gene. The CDR3 totals 13 residues. In germline, CDR1 is SNHLY, CDR2 FYNNEI.